This section outlines one T cell receptor (beta chain) sequence together with its context. This entry comes from a study of control samples from healthy donors and cancer patients. The data were produced by immunoSEQ multiplex PCR, yet TCRdb's version contains in-frame clones alone and is incomplete. The sample includes 70,000 to 75,000 clones, approximately 94% of them seen just once. There are 17 residues in the CDR3. V shed 3 bases and J 4 bases; nucleotides not matched to a gene: 10. Germline CDR1 and CDR2: LNHDA and SQIVND (reference sequence). The receptor's source is a woman aged 25 to 39 in good health. The chain is built from TRBV19 and TRBJ2-3; 10 positions agree with TRBD2. What was sequenced was blood. CDR3 nucleotide sequence: TGTGCCAGTAGTATTTTATCCAGCGGGGGGGCGGCAGATACGCAGTATTTT. Translation: CASSILSSGGAADTQYF.